The 19 T cell receptor beta chains below were found in one sample sequenced in a study of T cells after posttransplantation cyclophosphamide. Assay used: immunoSEQ multiplex PCR; TCRdb lists only in-frame clones, some missing. The sample shows 8,000 to 10,000 clones, roughly 80% of them seen only once. Cyclophosphamide on days +3 and +4 followed busulfan-fludarabine conditioning and a marrow graft. The source material was PBMCs, sampled roughly 250 weeks after a stem cell transplant with posttransplant cyclophosphamide. The source of these receptors is a female patient in her thirties or forties who received an allogeneic stem cell transplant from a related donor, was CMV-positive, and had no GVHD. Part of the T cells may come from the graft donor.

The rearrangement links TRBV6-1 to TRBJ2-7; 14 bases fit TRBD2. The CDR3 is 18 residues long. Germline values: CDR1 MNHNS, CDR2 SASEGT. Trimming at V came to 4 bases and at J to 5 bases, leaving 13 bases not matched to a gene. The chain's CDR3 is CASSVTSGGASFPHEQYF. Written as DNA, the CDR3 is TGTGCCAGCAGTGTGACTAGCGGGGGGGCGTCATTCCCCCACGAGCAGTACTTC.

The chain carries TRBV19 and TRBJ2-1, with TRBD2 identical over 12 bases. The V and J ends lost 2 bases and 8 bases, in that order; junction bases with no gene match: 4. Germline V CDR1 and CDR2: LNHDA, SQIVND (reference sequence). This CDR3 has 15 amino acids. Here the CDR3 reads CASSILAGGRYEQFF. The CDR3 DNA sequence: TGTGCCAGTAGTATACTAGCGGGGGGGAGGTATGAGCAGTTCTTC. The whole variable domain, remainder taken from reference TRBV19 and TRBJ2-1, is DGGITQSPKYLFRKEGQNVTLSCEQNLNHDAMYWYRQDPGQGLRLIYYSQIVNDFQKGDIAEGYSVSREKKESFPLTVTSAQKNPTAFYLCASSILAGGRYEQFFGPGTRLTVL.

J is TRBJ2-2 and V is TRBV4-1, with D possibly matching TRBD1 (5 bases). This CDR3 has 17 amino acids. Germline CDR1 is MGHRA and CDR2 is YSYEKL. Trimming removed 0 bases from V and 2 bases from J, with 13 bases in between. The DNA for the CDR3 is TGCGCCAGCAGCCAAGAGTCGGGCAGGGCTAACACCGGGGAGCTGTTTTTT. It codes for CASSQESGRANTGELFF.

J is TRBJ1-6 and V is TRBV25-1; TRBD1 matches 9 bases. Looked up from germline, CDR1 is MGHDK and CDR2 is SYGVNS. CDR3 length equals 14 residues. J was trimmed by 6 bases and V by 6 bases; bases with no gene match: 3. The CDR3 protein is CASRGTGSNSPLHF. The CDR3 nucleotides are TGTGCCAGCAGAGGGACAGGGTCTAATTCACCCCTCCACTTT.

The chain carries TRBV9 and TRBJ2-6, with a possible D match to TRBD1 (5 bases). CDR3 length: 20 residues. Germline CDR1 SGDLS, CDR2 YYNGEE. V lost 0 bases and J lost 0, with 19 bases in between. In DNA, the CDR3 is TGTGCCAGCAGCGTAGGGCCCTGGCAGGGCGGCCTCTCTGGGGCCAACGTCCTGACTTTC. Translation: CASSVGPWQGGLSGANVLTF.

J is TRBJ1-5 and V is TRBV28; TRBD1 agrees at 7 bases. J lost 6 bases, V lost 4 bases, and 6 bases had no gene match. Germline values: CDR1 MDHEN, CDR2 SYDVKM. The CDR3 length is 14 residues. CDR3 protein: CASSSGQPGQPQHF. The CDR3 coding sequence is TGTGCCAGCAGTTCGGGACAGCCCGGTCAGCCCCAGCATTTT. Drawing the rest from reference TRBV28 and TRBJ1-5, the complete variable domain is DVKVTQSSRYLVKRTGEKVFLECVQDMDHENMFWYRQDPGLGLRLIYFSYDVKMKEKGDIPEGYSVSREKKERFSLILESASTNQTSMYLCASSSGQPGQPQHFGDGTRLSIL.

This rearrangement joins TRBV6-1 to TRBJ1-5, with 8 bases fitting TRBD1. CDR1 is MNHNS and CDR2 is SASEGT in the germline V gene. The CDR3 has 15 amino acids. V was clipped by 1 base and J by 6 bases; unmatched bases: 5. CDR3 sequence: CASSEVSGGGQPQHF. The CDR3 region has the DNA TGTGCCAGCAGTGAAGTGTCAGGGGGCGGTCAGCCCCAGCATTTT.

This clone was seen a handful of times. The chain is built from TRBV19 and TRBJ1-1; 9 bases are a match to TRBD1. This CDR3 has 15 amino acids. The J segment lost 5 bases and the V segment lost 5 bases, leaving 9 bases of the junction unmatched. Germline CDR1 is LNHDA and CDR2 is SQIVND (reference sequence). The CDR3 region has the DNA TGTGCCAGTAGTGCGACAGGGGGAAGATGGACTGAAGCTTTCTTT. It codes for CASSATGGRWTEAFF.

The rearrangement links TRBV18 to TRBJ1-4, with D perhaps TRBD1 (5 bases). Between the trimmed V and J ends, which lost 2 bases and 4 bases, there was a span of 11 bases. The CDR3 is 15 residues long. Germline V gene lookup returns CDR1 KGHSH and CDR2 LQKENI. CDR3 residues: CASSPETAFNEKLFF. The CDR3 nucleotides are TGTGCCAGCTCACCAGAGACAGCCTTTAATGAAAAACTGTTTTTT.

CDR3 DNA sequence: TGTGCCAGCAGCTCGAGAGATTCCTACGAGCAGTACTTC. Translation: CASSSRDSYEQYF. This rearrangement joins TRBV7-8 to TRBJ2-7; D is ambiguous. Germline CDR1 and CDR2: SGHVS and FQNEAQ. CDR3 length: 13 residues. Trimming left V 4 bases short and J 1 base short, with 8 bases between.

The chain links TRBV5-1 to TRBJ2-7; 11 bases agree with TRBD1. Germline V gene lookup returns CDR1 SGHRS and CDR2 YFSETQ. The junction had 6 bases not matched to a gene; V was cut back by 4 bases and J by 6 bases. This CDR3 contains 14 residues. The CDR3 DNA reads TGCGCCAGCAGCCCGGACAGGGGGCAAGGCGAGCAGTACTTC. It encodes CASSPDRGQGEQYF.

The chain joins TRBV7-2 to TRBJ2-1; D unresolved. Germline V gives CDR1 SGHTA, CDR2 FQGNSA. The CDR3 extends over 15 amino acids. V lost 1 base to trimming and J lost 0 bases, with 7 bases between them. The CDR3 DNA reads TGTGCCAGCAGCTTAGAGTTGAGCTCCTACAATGAGCAGTTCTTC. Protein sequence: CASSLELSSYNEQFF.

V and J are TRBV11-1 and TRBJ2-2; D remains unclear. The germline V and J ends were trimmed by 6 bases and 5 bases, with 19 bases remaining between them. Germline CDR1 and CDR2: SGHAT and FQDESV (reference sequence). The CDR3 contains 16 residues. CDR3: CASSHPVVRGTGELFF. In DNA, the CDR3 is TGTGCCAGCAGTCACCCGGTGGTCCGAGGAACCGGGGAGCTGTTTTTT.

The chain joins TRBV6-5 to TRBJ1-6; the D is unclear. Germline V CDR1 and CDR2: MNHEY, SVGAGI. This CDR3 is 14 amino acids long. V was trimmed by 6 bases and J by 6 bases, leaving 12 bases between them. CDR3 sequence (DNA): TGTGCCAGCAGACGGACTGTTGGTAATTCACCCCTCCACTTT. It codes for CASRRTVGNSPLHF.

The chain joins TRBV18 to TRBJ1-4; D remains unclear. Germline assignment: CDR1 KGHSH and CDR2 LQKENI. V dropped 2 bases and J dropped 0 bases, with 7 bases sitting between them. This CDR3 has 15 amino acids. CDR3 in amino acids: CASSPGGTTNEKLFF. The CDR3 DNA follows: TGTGCCAGCTCACCAGGCGGGACAACTAATGAAAAACTGTTTTTT.

This clone was detected only once. The V and J genes are TRBV5-1 and TRBJ2-3, with 9 bases identical to TRBD2. The CDR3 contains 16 residues. Germline V gene lookup returns CDR1 SGHRS and CDR2 YFSETQ. The V gene end was trimmed by 0 bases and the J gene end by 0 bases; junction bases not matched to a gene: 2. The CDR3 DNA reads as TGCGCCAGCAGCTTGGTTGCGGGGGGGAGCACAGATACGCAGTATTTT. It translates to CASSLVAGGSTDTQYF.

The gene calls are TRBV27 and TRBJ2-2, with D possibly matching TRBD1 (6 bases). The germline CDR1 and CDR2 sequences are MNHEY and SMNVEV (reference sequence). The CDR3 is made up of 18 amino acids. The V end lost 1 base, the J end lost 2 bases, and 17 bases lay between the germline ends. The CDR3 region has the DNA TGTGCCAGCAGTTTATTGGGCTCCGGGACATTTAACACCGGGGAGCTGTTTTTT. It is translated as CASSLLGSGTFNTGELFF.

This clone was observed a handful of times. The chain couples TRBV7-3 to TRBJ2-1; TRBD2 matches at 10 bases. Germline assignment: CDR1 SGHTA and CDR2 FQGTGA. V lost 3 bases and J lost 2; bases outside the gene matches: 4. CDR3 length equals 16 residues. The DNA for the CDR3 is TGTGCCAGCAGCTTTACGAGCGGGGGGGCCTACAATGAGCAGTTCTTC. Translation gives CASSFTSGGAYNEQFF.

CDR3 in amino acids: CASSPVLTGELFF. In nucleotides, the CDR3 is TGTGCCAGCAGCCCCGTTCTCACCGGGGAGCTGTTTTTT. This chain links TRBV7-9 with TRBJ2-2; D is uncertain. Deletions cut 5 bases from V and 4 bases from J, with 8 bases between. The germline V gene encodes CDR1 SEHNR and CDR2 FQNEAQ (reference sequence). The CDR3 totals 13 residues.